The rows below give T cell receptor beta chains drawn from one sample of a study of Graves' ophthalmopathy and Graves' hyperthyroidism. One entry per CDR3 protein, called by TCRdb with MiXCR from the multiplex PCR reads. There are hundreds of thousands of distinct CDR3 sequences in the sample; approximately 15% occur only once, and 9.8% lies in the top ten. Sequencing was performed on blood. All receptors come from a young woman with Graves' ophthalmopathy. The CDR3 runs from the conserved cysteine through the conserved F or W. D genes are given only for firm matches. Not every row has a clone size; where given, it reads once, few, many or a size class.

clone size,D gene,V gene,J gene,CDR3 protein,CDR3 DNA
many,.,TRBV5-1,TRBJ1-1,CASSFITFGVNTEAFF,TGCGCCAGCAGCTTTATCACCTTCGGGGTGAACACTGAAGCTTTCTTT
many,.,TRBV5-1,TRBJ1-1,CASSASVGNTEAFF,TGCGCCAGCAGCGCTTCGGTGGGGAACACTGAAGCTTTCTTT
few,.,TRBV20-1,TRBJ2-7,CSASGLGGNEQYF,TGCAGTGCTAGCGGTCTCGGGGGCAACGAGCAGTACTTC
many,.,TRBV11-2,TRBJ1-2,CASSSLKGERNGYTF,TGTGCCAGCAGCTCACTTAAGGGGGAGAGGAATGGCTACACCTTC
.,.,TRBV18,TRBJ2-1,CASSSDTNEQFF,TGTGCCAGCTCATCCGACACCAATGAGCAGTTCTTC
.,.,TRBV5-1,TRBJ1-1,CASSPPTGHTEAFF,TGCGCCAGCAGCCCCCCAACAGGGCACACTGAAGCTTTCTTT
many,TRBD1,TRBV6-1,TRBJ2-5,CASSIQGAQETQYF,TGTGCCAGCAGTATTCAGGGGGCCCAAGAGACCCAGTACTTC
many,.,TRBV27,TRBJ2-5,CASSLGGGIQETQYF,TGTGCCAGCAGTTTAGGAGGGGGCATCCAAGAGACCCAGTACTTC
many,.,TRBV29-1,TRBJ1-1,CSVVTSGTEAFF,TGCAGCGTTGTGACGAGTGGTACTGAAGCTTTCTTT
few,.,TRBV30,TRBJ1-5,CAWSFPGTMSNQPQHF,TGTGCCTGGAGTTTCCCTGGGACAATGAGCAATCAGCCCCAGCATTTT
few,.,TRBV9,TRBJ1-2,CASTPTGTTDGYTF,TGTGCCAGCACCCCGACCGGGACAACCGATGGCTACACCTTC
.,.,TRBV11-1,TRBJ1-2,CAISQDSGNYGYTF,TGTGCCATCAGCCAAGATTCAGGAAACTATGGCTACACCTTC
many,TRBD1,TRBV27,TRBJ2-7,CASSLRFTPGQGSYEQYF,TGTGCCAGCAGCCTTCGCTTTACTCCGGGACAGGGAAGCTACGAGCAGTACTTC
many,TRBD1,TRBV12-3/TRBV12-4,TRBJ1-2,CASSLGTGDFGYTF,TGTGCCAGCAGTTTAGGGACAGGGGATTTTGGCTACACCTTC
many,TRBD1,TRBV10-3,TRBJ2-5,CAISPGQGQETQYF,TGTGCCATCAGTCCCGGACAGGGCCAGGAGACCCAGTACTTC
.,.,TRBV12-3/TRBV12-4,TRBJ1-1,CASSPRGKNTEAFF,TGTGCCAGCAGTCCCAGGGGCAAGAACACTGAAGCTTTCTTT